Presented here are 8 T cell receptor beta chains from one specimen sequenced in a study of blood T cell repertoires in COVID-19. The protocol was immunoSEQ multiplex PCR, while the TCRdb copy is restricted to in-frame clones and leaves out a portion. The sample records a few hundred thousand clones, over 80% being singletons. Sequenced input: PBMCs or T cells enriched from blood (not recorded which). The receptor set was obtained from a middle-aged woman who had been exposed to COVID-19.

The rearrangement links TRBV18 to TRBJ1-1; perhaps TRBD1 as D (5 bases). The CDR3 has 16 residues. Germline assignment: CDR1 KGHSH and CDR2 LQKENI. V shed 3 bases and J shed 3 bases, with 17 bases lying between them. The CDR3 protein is CASSPFDQGLHTEAFF. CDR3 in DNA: TGTGCCAGCTCACCCTTTGATCAGGGACTACACACTGAAGCTTTCTTT.

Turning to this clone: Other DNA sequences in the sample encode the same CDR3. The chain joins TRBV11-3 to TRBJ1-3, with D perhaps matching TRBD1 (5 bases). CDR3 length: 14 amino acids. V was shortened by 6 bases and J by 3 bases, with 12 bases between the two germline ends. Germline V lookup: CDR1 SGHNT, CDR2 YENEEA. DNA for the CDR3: TGTGCCAGCAGTTTGACGGGGGGTGGAAACACCATATATTTT. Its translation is CASSLTGGGNTIYF.

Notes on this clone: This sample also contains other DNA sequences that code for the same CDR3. The CDR3, as DNA: TGTGCCAGCAGCTTGGACAGCTCCTACAATGAGCAGTTCTTC. It is translated as CASSLDSSYNEQFF. The V gene is TRBV7-2, the J gene TRBJ2-1; TRBD1 is a possible D gene (6 bases). The V end was cut by 3 bases, the J end by 0 bases, with 6 bases between. Looked up from germline, CDR1 is SGHTA and CDR2 is FQGNSA. The CDR3 runs 14 residues. Variable domain in full (rest from reference TRBV7-2 and TRBJ2-1): GAGVSQSPSNKVTEKGKDVELRCDPISGHTALYWYRQSLGQGLEFLIYFQGNSAPDKSGLPSDRFSAERTGGSVSTLTIQRTQQEDSAVYLCASSLDSSYNEQFFGPGTRLTVL.

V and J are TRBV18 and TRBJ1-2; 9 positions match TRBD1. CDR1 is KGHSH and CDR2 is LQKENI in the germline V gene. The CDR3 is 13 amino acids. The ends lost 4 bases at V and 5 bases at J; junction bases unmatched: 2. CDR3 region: CASSRGQGYGYTF. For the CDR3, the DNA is TGTGCCAGCTCACGCGGACAGGGGTATGGCTACACCTTC.

Here the CDR3 DNA reads TGTGCCAGCAGACCAGACAGGGATCTGAACACCATATATTTT. This encodes CASRPDRDLNTIYF. The chain employs TRBV3-1 (or the pseudogene TRBV3-2) and TRBJ1-3, with 7 bases lining up with TRBD1. Unmatched junction bases numbered 9, after V lost 6 bases and J lost 7 bases. Germline values: CDR1 LGHDT, CDR2 YNNKEL (reference sequence). CDR3 length: 14 residues.

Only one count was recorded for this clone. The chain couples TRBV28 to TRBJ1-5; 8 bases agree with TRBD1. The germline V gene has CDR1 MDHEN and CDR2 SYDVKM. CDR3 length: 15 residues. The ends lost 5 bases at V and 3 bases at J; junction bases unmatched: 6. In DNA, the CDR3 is TGTGCCAGCAGTCTAATGGGACAGGACAATCAGCCCCAGCATTTT. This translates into CASSLMGQDNQPQHF.

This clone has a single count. The CDR3 DNA is TGTGCCAGCAGCTTAATGGCTGGGTCAGGCGAGCAGTACTTC. This encodes CASSLMAGSGEQYF. V and J are TRBV7-2 and TRBJ2-7; no clear D gene. The CDR3 runs 14 residues. The V end lost 2 bases, the J end lost 6 bases, and 14 bases lay between the germline ends. Germline CDR1 and CDR2: SGHTA and FQGNSA. Variable domain in full (rest from reference TRBV7-2 and TRBJ2-7): GAGVSQSPSNKVTEKGKDVELRCDPISGHTALYWYRQSLGQGLEFLIYFQGNSAPDKSGLPSDRFSAERTGGSVSTLTIQRTQQEDSAVYLCASSLMAGSGEQYFGPGTRLTVT.

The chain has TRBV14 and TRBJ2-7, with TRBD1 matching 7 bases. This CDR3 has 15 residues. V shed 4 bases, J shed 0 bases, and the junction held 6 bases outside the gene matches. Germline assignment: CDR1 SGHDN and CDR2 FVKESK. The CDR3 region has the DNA TGTGCCAGCAGCCGCTACAGGGACAGCTCCTACGAGCAGTACTTC. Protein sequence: CASSRYRDSSYEQYF. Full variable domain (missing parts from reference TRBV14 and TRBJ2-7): EAGVTQFPSHSVIEKGQTVTLRCDPISGHDNLYWYRRVMGKEIKFLLHFVKESKQDESGMPNNRFLAERTGGTYSTLKVQPAELEDSGVYFCASSRYRDSSYEQYFGPGTRLTVT.